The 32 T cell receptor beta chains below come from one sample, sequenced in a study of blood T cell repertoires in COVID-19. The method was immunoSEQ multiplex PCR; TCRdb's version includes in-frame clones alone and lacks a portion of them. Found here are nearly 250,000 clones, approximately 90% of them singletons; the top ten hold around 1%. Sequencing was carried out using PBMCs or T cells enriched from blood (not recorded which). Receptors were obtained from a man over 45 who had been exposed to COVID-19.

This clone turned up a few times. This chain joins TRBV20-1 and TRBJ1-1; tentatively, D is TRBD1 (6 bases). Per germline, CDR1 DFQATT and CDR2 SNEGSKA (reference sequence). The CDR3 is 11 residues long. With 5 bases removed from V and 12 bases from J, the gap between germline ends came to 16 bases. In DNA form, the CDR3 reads TGCAGTGCTTCGCAAGGGGGGGGGTCTTTCTTT. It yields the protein CSASQGGGSFF.

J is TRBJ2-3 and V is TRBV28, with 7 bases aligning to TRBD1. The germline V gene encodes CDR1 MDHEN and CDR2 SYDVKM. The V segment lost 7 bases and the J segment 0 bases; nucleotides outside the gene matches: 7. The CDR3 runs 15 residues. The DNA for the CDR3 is TGTGCCAGCATTCCCGGGACAGTCAGCACAGATACGCAGTATTTT. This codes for CASIPGTVSTDTQYF. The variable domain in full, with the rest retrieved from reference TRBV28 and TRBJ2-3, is DVKVTQSSRYLVKRTGEKVFLECVQDMDHENMFWYRQDPGLGLRLIYFSYDVKMKEKGDIPEGYSVSREKKERFSLILESASTNQTSMYLCASIPGTVSTDTQYFGPGTRLTVL.

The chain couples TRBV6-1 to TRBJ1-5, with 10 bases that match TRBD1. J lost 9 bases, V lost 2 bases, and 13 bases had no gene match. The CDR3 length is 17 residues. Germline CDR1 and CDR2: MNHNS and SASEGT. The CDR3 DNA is TGTGCCAGCAGTGAAATTGGGGGACAGGGGCTCTTTTCGCCCCAGCATTTT. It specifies CASSEIGGQGLFSPQHF.

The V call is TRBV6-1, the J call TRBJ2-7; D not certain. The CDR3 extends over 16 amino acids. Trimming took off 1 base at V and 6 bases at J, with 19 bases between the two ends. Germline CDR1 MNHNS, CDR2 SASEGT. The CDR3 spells CASSEGATPIHGEQYV. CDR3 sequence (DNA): TGTGCCAGCAGTGAAGGGGCTACACCGATACACGGCGAGCAGTACGTC.

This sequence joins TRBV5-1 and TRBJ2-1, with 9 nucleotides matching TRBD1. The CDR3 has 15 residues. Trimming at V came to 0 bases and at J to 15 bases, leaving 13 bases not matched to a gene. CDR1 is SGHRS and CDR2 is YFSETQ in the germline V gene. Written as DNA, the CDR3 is TGCGCCAGCAGCTTGGTCGCGGGACAGGGCAGTGATCGGTTCTTC. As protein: CASSLVAGQGSDRFF.

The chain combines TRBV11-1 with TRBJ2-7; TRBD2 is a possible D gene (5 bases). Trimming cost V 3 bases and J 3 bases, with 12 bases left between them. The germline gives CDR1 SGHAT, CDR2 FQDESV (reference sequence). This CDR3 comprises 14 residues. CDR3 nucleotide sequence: TGTGCCAGCAGCTTGCAAGGGAGTGGCTACGAGCAGTACTTC. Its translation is CASSLQGSGYEQYF.

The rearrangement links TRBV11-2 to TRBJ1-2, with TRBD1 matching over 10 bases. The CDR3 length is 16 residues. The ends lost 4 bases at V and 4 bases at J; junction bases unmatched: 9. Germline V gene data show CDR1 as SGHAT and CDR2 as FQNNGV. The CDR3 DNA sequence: TGTGCCAGCAGCTCTCATAAGACAGGGGGCGTCTATGGCTACACCTTC. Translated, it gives CASSSHKTGGVYGYTF.

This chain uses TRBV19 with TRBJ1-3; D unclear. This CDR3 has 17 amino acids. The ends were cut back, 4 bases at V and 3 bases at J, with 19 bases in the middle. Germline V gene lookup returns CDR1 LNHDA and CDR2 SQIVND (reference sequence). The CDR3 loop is CASSTSGLPSGGNTIYF. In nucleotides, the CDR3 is TGTGCCAGTAGTACCTCCGGACTACCCTCTGGTGGAAACACCATATATTTT. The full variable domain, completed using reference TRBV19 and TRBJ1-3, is DGGITQSPKYLFRKEGQNVTLSCEQNLNHDAMYWYRQDPGQGLRLIYYSQIVNDFQKGDIAEGYSVSREKKESFPLTVTSAQKNPTAFYLCASSTSGLPSGGNTIYFGEGSWLTVV.

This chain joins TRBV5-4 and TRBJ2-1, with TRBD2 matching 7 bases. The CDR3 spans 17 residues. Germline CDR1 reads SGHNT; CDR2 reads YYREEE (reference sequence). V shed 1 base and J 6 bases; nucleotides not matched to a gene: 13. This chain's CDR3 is CASSLTGGRNVGNEQFF. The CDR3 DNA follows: TGTGCCAGCAGCTTGACTGGCGGGAGAAATGTGGGCAATGAGCAGTTCTTC.

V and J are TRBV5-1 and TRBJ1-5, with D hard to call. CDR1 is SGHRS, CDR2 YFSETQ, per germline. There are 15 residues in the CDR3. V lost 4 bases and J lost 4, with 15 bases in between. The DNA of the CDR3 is TGCGCCAGCAGCCAGGCTTTGGCAGAAAATCAGCCCCAGCATTTT. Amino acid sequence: CASSQALAENQPQHF.

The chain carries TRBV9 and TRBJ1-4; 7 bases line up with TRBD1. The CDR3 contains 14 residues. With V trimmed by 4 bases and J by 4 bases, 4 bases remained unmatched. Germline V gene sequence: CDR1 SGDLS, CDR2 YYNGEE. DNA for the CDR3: TGTGCCAGCAGCCTGGGACAGAATAATGAAAAACTGTTTTTT. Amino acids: CASSLGQNNEKLFF.

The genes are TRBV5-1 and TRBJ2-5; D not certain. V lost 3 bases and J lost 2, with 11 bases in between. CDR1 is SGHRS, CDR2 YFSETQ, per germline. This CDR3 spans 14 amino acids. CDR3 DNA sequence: TGCGCCAGCAGCTATCAGGATCCGCAAGAGACCCAGTACTTC. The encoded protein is CASSYQDPQETQYF. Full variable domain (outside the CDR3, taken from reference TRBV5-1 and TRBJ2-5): KAGVTQTPRYLIKTRGQQVTLSCSPISGHRSVSWYQQTPGQGLQFLFEYFSETQRNKGNFPGRFSGRQFSNSRSEMNVSTLELGDSALYLCASSYQDPQETQYFGPGTRLLVL.

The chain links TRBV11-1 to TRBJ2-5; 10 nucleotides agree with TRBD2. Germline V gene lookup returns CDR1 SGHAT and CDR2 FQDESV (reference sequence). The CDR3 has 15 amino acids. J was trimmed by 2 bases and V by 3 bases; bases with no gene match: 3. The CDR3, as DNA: TGTGCCAGCAGCTTTAGCGGGGGGAGACAAGAGACCCAGTACTTC. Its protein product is CASSFSGGRQETQYF.

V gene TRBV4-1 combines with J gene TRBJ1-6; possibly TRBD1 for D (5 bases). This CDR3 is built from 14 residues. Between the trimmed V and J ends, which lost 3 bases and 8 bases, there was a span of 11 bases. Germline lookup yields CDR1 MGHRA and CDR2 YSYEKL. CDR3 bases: TGCGCCAGCAGCCAGCAGGGAGGGGATTCACCCCTCCACTTT. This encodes CASSQQGGDSPLHF.

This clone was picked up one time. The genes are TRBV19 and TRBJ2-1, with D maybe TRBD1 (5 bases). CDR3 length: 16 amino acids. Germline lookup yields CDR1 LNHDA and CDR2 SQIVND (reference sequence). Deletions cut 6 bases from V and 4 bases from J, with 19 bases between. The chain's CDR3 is CASRTTDIEPYNEQFF. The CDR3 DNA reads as TGTGCCAGTAGGACGACAGACATCGAGCCTTACAATGAGCAGTTCTTC.

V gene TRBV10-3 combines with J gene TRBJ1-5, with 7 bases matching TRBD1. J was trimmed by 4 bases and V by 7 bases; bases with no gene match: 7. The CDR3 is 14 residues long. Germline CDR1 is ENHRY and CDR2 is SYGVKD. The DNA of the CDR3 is TGTGCCATCACCAGGGACAGACTAAATCAGCCCCAGCATTTT. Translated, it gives CAITRDRLNQPQHF.

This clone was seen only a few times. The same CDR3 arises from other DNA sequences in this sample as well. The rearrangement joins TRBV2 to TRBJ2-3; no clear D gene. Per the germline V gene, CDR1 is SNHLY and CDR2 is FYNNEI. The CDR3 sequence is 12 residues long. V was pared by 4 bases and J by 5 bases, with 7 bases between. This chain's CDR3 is CASSALQDTQYF. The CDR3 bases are TGTGCCAGCAGTGCACTCCAAGATACGCAGTATTTT.

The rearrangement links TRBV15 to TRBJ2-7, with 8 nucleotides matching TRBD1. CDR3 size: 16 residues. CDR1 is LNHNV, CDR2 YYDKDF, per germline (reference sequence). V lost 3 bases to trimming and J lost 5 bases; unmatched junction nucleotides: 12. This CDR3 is CATSSPTGVVSDEQYV. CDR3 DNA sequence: TGTGCCACCAGCAGCCCGACAGGGGTCGTGTCCGACGAGCAGTACGTC.

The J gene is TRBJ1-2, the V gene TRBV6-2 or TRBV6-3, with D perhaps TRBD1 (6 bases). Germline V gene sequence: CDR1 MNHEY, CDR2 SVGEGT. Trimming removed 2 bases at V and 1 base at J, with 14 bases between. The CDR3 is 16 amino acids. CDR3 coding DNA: TGTGCCAGCAGTTACCTCTTGGACAGAATTAACTATGGCTACACCTTC. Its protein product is CASSYLLDRINYGYTF.

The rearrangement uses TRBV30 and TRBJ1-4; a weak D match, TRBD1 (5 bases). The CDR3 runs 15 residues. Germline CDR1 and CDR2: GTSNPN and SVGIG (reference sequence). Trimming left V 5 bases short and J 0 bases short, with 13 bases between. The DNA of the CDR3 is TGTGCCTGGGGGGGGGATCCCGCAACTAATGAAAAACTGTTTTTT. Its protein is CAWGGDPATNEKLFF.

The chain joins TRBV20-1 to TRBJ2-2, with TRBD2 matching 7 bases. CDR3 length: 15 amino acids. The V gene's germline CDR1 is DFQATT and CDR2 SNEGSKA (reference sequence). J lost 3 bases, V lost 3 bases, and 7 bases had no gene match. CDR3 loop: CSASRGVGYTGELFF. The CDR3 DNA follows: TGCAGTGCTAGTCGGGGGGTGGGGTACACCGGGGAGCTGTTTTTT.

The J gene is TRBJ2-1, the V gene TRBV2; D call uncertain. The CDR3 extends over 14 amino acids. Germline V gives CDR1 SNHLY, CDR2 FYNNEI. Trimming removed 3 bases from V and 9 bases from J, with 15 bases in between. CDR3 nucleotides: TGTGCCAGCAGTGAGATGGGCCTTTACGGTGAGCAGTTCTTC. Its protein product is CASSEMGLYGEQFF.

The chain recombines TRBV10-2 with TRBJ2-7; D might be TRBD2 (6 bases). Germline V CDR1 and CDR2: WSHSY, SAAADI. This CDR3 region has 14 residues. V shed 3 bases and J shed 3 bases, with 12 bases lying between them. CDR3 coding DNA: TGCGCCAGCAGTGAAGGGGACTGGGTCTACGAGCAGTACGTC. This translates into CASSEGDWVYEQYV.

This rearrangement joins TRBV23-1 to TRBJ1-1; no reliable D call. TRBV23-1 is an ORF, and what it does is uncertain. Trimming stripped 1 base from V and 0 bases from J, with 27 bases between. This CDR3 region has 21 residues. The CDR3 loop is CASSQLRLWVIGSAVNTEAFF. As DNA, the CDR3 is TGCGCCAGCAGTCAATTACGATTATGGGTTATTGGGAGCGCCGTGAACACTGAAGCTTTCTTT.

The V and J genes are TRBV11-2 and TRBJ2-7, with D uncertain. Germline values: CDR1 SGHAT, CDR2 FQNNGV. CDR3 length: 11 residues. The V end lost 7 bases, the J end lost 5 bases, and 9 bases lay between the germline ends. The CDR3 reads CASNLSDEQYV. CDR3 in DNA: TGTGCCAGCAATCTCTCGGACGAGCAGTACGTC.

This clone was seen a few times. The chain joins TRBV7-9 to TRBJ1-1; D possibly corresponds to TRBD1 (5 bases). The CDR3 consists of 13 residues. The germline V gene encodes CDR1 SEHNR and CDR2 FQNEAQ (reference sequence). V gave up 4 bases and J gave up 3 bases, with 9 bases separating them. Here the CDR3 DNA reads TGTGCCAGCAGCTCCCGACAGCACACTGAAGCTTTCTTT. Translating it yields CASSSRQHTEAFF.

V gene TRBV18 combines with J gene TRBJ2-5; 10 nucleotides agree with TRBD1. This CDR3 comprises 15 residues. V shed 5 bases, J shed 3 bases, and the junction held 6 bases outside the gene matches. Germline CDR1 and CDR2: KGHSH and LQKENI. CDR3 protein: CASSTPTGGKETQYF. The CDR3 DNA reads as TGTGCCAGCTCAACCCCGACAGGGGGCAAAGAGACCCAGTACTTC.

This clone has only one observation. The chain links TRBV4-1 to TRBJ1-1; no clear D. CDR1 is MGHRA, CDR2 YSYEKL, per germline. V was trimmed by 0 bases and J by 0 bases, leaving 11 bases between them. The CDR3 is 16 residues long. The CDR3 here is CASSQDDRVMNTEAFF. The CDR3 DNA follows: TGCGCCAGCAGCCAAGATGATAGAGTTATGAACACTGAAGCTTTCTTT.

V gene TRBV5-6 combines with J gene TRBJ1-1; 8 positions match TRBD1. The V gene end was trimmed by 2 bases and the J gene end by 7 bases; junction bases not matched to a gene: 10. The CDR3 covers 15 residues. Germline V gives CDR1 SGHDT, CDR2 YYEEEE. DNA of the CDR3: TGTGCCAGCAGCTTTCTGGACAGGGACTTGGGTGAAGCTTTCTTT. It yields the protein CASSFLDRDLGEAFF.

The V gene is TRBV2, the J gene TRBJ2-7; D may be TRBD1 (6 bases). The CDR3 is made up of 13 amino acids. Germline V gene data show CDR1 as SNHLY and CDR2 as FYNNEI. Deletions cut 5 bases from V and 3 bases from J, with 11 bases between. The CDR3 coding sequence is TGTGCCAGCAGTTACGGACAGAGCTACGAGCAGTACTTC. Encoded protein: CASSYGQSYEQYF.

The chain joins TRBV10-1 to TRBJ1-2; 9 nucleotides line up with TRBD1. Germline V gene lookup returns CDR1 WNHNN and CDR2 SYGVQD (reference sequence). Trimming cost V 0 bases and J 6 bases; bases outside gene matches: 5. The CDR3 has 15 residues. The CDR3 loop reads CASSESGTGYDGYTF. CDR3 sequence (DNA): TGCGCCAGCAGTGAGTCGGGGACAGGGTACGATGGCTACACCTTC.

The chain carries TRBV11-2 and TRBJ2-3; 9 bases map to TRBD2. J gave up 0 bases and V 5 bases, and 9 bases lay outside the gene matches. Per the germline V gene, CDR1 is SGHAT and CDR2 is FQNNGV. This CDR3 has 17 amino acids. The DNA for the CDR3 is TGTGCCAGCAGCCGTACTAGCGGGCGGAGTAGCACAGATACGCAGTATTTT. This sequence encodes CASSRTSGRSSTDTQYF.